The 5 T cell receptor beta chains below all came from one sample that was sequenced in a study of blood T cell repertoires in COVID-19 (dated by TCRdb to about 2020). Receptor libraries were prepared by the immunoSEQ multiplex PCR assay. This immuneACCESS table, as held by TCRdb, lists in-frame sequences with V and J called but not all clones. Of the missing ones, under half trace to an unresolved V gene in checked studies; the others have no known cause. The sample table shows 350,000 or so clones, and about 88% are seen once. The top ten constitute approximately 0.99% of the sample. Material for sequencing was PBMCs or T cells enriched from blood (not recorded which). The receptor source for this set is a woman under 40 who had recovered from COVID-19.

The rearrangement joins TRBV14 to TRBJ1-1; D might be TRBD1 (5 bases). V was clipped by 4 bases and J by 0 bases, with 12 bases between them. The CDR3 contains 15 residues. The germline V gene encodes CDR1 SGHDN and CDR2 FVKESK. Here the CDR3 DNA reads TGTGCCAGCAGCCCCCCAGGGAGGATGAACACTGAAGCTTTCTTT. It translates to CASSPPGRMNTEAFF.

This chain joins TRBV7-8 and TRBJ2-7; 8 nucleotides align to TRBD1. V gave up 2 bases and J gave up 4 bases; unmatched junction bases: 7. This CDR3 contains 15 residues. Looked up from germline, CDR1 is SGHVS and CDR2 is FQNEAQ. The DNA of the CDR3 is TGTGCCAGCAGCTTATACGGACAGGGTTCGTACGAGCAGTACTTC. It translates to CASSLYGQGSYEQYF.

Details on this clone: One junction end does not reproduce the germline sequence, and a read error may be involved. The rearrangement links TRBV6-5 to TRBJ1-5; maybe TRBD1 (6 bases). CDR3 length: 13 residues. Germline CDR1 is MNHEY and CDR2 is SVGAGI. Here the CDR3 reads CASSRTVNQPQHF. For the CDR3, the DNA is TGTGCCAGCTCTCGGACAGTGAATCAACCCCAGCATTTT.

The CDR3 spells CASSYDASGGTSDTQYF. CDR3 sequence (DNA): TGCGCCAGCAGCTATGACGCTAGCGGGGGGACGTCAGATACGCAGTATTTT. The chain combines TRBV4-1 with TRBJ2-3; TRBD2 aligns across 11 bases. V was pared by 5 bases and J by 4 bases, with 11 bases of the junction left unmatched. The CDR3 is made up of 17 amino acids. Germline lookup yields CDR1 MGHRA and CDR2 YSYEKL.

The chain is built from TRBV4-3 and TRBJ2-3, with 9 nucleotides matching TRBD2. The V gene's germline CDR1 is LGHNA and CDR2 YSLEER. The junction had 11 bases not matched to a gene; V was cut back by 3 bases and J by 4 bases. The CDR3 contains 17 residues. The CDR3 region has the DNA TGCGCCAGCAGCCAGTCTTCTTTAGCGGGGGCCGCAGATACGCAGTATTTT. This codes for CASSQSSLAGAADTQYF.